This T cell receptor (beta chain) was sequenced during a study of vaccination effects on CD4 cells after COVID-19. Clones were read by immunoSEQ multiplex PCR, and TCRdb kept only the in-frame ones, dropping some. The table lists roughly 41,000 clones, 70% to 85% of them singletons. Sequencing in the ViraFEST assay came after antigen-specific CD4+ T cells had been expanded with viral peptide pools, which were used to stimulate PBMC. Cells that had been cultured for 10 days were the source of isolated CD4+ T cells. Nucleocapsid antibodies were negative in the vaccine recipients, who had never had SARS-CoV-2 infection. A note on this clone: Its antigen is currently unknown.

This CDR3 has 14 residues. Germline V lookup: CDR1 SGHAT, CDR2 FQDESV (reference sequence). V was clipped by 5 bases and J by 6 bases; unmatched bases: 8. Specimen: CD4+ T cells from PBMCs cultured with HCoV-NL63 spike peptides, collected before COVID-19 vaccination. The TCR was taken from a human donor who received a COVID-19 vaccine. V usage is TRBV11-1 and J usage is TRBJ2-7; 9 bases line up with TRBD1. The CDR3 nucleotides are TGTGCCAGCAGCCCTGGGACAGGGACAAGCGAGCAGTACGTC. This translates into CASSPGTGTSEQYV.